The clone carrying this TCR beta chain has just a few counts. A much more abundant neighbour one base away suggests this may be a read error. The sample belongs to a study of breast tumors, draining lymph nodes, adjacent tissues. A single record per CDR3 protein comes from TCRdb applying MiXCR to the multiplex PCR reads. Among about 12,000 distinct CDR3 sequences listed, 35% to 40% were seen once. The CDR3 totals 12 residues. CDR1 is MDHEN and CDR2 is SYDVKM in the germline V gene. V was shortened by 5 bases and J by 2 bases, with 7 bases between the two germline ends. This receptor was obtained from a female donor with breast cancer. Some clones in this sample may be carry-over from other donors' samples. The rearrangement uses TRBV28 and TRBJ2-7; D gene ambiguous. Sequenced: breast tumor tissue. The CDR3 coding sequence is TGTGCCAGCAGTAAGAAGGCCTACGAGCAGTACTTC. Translating gives CASSKKAYEQYF.